This T cell receptor (beta chain) was captured by sequencing in a study of blood T cell repertoires in COVID-19. Study at large: Acute and convalescent COVID-19 samples came from the United States, Italy and Spain. The analysed material was cDNA or gDNA that came from T cells, B-cell-depleted T cells, or PBMCs.

With 5 bases removed from V and 3 bases from J, the gap between germline ends came to 16 bases. CDR1 and CDR2 (germline): LNHDA, SQIVND (reference sequence). The CDR3 contains 16 residues. The method was immunoSEQ multiplex PCR; TCRdb's version includes in-frame clones alone and lacks a portion of them. The repertoire holds about 82,000 clones, with around 80% as singletons. The rearrangement uses TRBV19 and TRBJ1-4; D gene unclear. This TCR came from a man aged 50 to 59 with active or convalescent COVID-19. Sequenced input: peripheral blood. Written as DNA, the CDR3 is TGTGCCAGTAGTCCTGAGGTTGCTTCGGCTAATGAAAAACTGTTTTTT. Translation gives CASSPEVASANEKLFF.